This TCR beta chain was identified during a study of blood T cell repertoires in COVID-19 (dated by TCRdb to the early 2020s). About the investigation overall: Samples covering the acute and convalescent phases of COVID-19 were provided by collaborators in the United States, Italy and Spain. The prospective study material was composed of cDNA or gDNA derived from T cells, B-cell-depleted T cells, or PBMCs. Deeply sampled blood TCRbeta repertoires from subjects exposed to, actively infected with, or recovered from COVID-19 were included in the dataset. A freely available public database, intended as a resource for researchers studying the immune response to SARS-CoV-2, is where the repertoires were released. Samples were obtained from the ongoing ImmuneRACE study (first 160 participants) and from over a thousand subjects provided by 6 global collaborators. A de-identified subject ID, COVID-19 status, age in years and sex were almost always included in the sample metadata. Where available, HLA class I and class II types were taken from metadata supplied by the sample provider and were not determined by assay-based typing. Overall results and qualifications from the work: How much clinical and demographic metadata was included differed by source and by participant, and the metadata was provided uncurated.

The collaborating institutions used their own protocols to collect whole blood in K2EDTA tubes. Collaborator samples were shipped for TCRbeta analysis as frozen whole blood, isolated PBMCs, or DNA extracted from either sample type. Trimming accounts for 6 bases at V and 11 bases at J, while the number of junction bases matched to no gene is 8. Inclusive of the bounding cysteine and phenylalanine, the CDR3 is 13 residues long. Kept here is only the CDR3 DNA, which spans 39 bases and is read in frame from base 1. TCRbeta CDR3 regions were amplified from genomic DNA by means of the immunoSEQ Assay, a bias-controlled multiplex PCR. The authors processed their data as follows. Nucleated cell counts per sample were estimated from amplification of reference gene primers within the assay. Sequence reads were collapsed and filtered to measure the absolute abundance of every unique TCRbeta CDR3 rearrangement. For each sample, productive Simpson clonality was calculated by taking the square root of Simpson's diversity index across productive rearrangements. TCRdb took over this immuneACCESS table, retaining in-frame rearrangements with V and J assigned. Such tables are incomplete; in checked studies, under half of the missing clones stem from an unresolved V gene, and the remainder is unexplained. V and J calls plus clone size are reproduced from that table; the DNA served to infer D and trimming. This sample is represented by about 99,000 clones; roughly 80% of them were singletons. Jointly, the top ten make up around 4.8% of the sample.

As regards this clone: It lacks a known antigen. The record has no base qualities; no much larger clone is one base away.

The sequence was collected from a man between 60 and 75 years old with acute or convalescent COVID-19. The sequencing sample was made of peripheral blood. This chain joins TRBV12-3 or TRBV12-4 to TRBJ1-4; TRBD1 matches 8 bases in the middle. The CDR3 in this case is CASSPDRGGKLFF. The nucleotides read TGTGCCAGCAGCCCCGACAGGGGAGGGAAACTGTTTTTT.